These T cell receptor beta chains were read from a single sample in a study of T cells in Graves' hyperthyroidism and ophthalmopathy. TCRdb itself ran the multiplex PCR reads through MiXCR, one entry per CDR3 protein. The table has roughly 360,000 distinct CDR3 sequences, approximately 15% seen once. Sequenced material: blood. These receptors were taken from a man younger than 45 with Graves' hyperthyroidism that later progressed to Graves' ophthalmopathy. The CDR3 runs from the conserved cysteine through the conserved F or W. Fields, in order: J gene, clone size, V gene, D gene, CDR3 DNA, CDR3 protein. D genes are given only for firm matches. Clone size is stated in some rows and not others, as once, few, many or a class when expanded.

j_call: TRBJ2-7
clone_size: many
v_call: TRBV20-1
d_call: .
cdr3_nt: TGCAGTGCTAGAGAAAGCAGGTCCTACGAGCAGTACTTC
cdr3_aa: CSARESRSYEQYF

j_call: TRBJ2-7
clone_size: .
v_call: TRBV9
d_call: TRBD2
cdr3_nt: TGTGCCAGCAGCGTTCTAGCGGGCCCCTACGAGCAGTACTTC
cdr3_aa: CASSVLAGPYEQYF

j_call: TRBJ2-7
clone_size: many
v_call: TRBV6-6
d_call: TRBD1
cdr3_nt: TGTGCCAGCAGTTACACCGGGACAGGGGGTTACGAGCAGTACTTC
cdr3_aa: CASSYTGTGGYEQYF

j_call: TRBJ1-4
clone_size: many
v_call: TRBV28
d_call: .
cdr3_nt: TGTGCCAGCAGTTTATGGGACCACCAAATGGGAAAACTGTTTTTT
cdr3_aa: CASSLWDHQMGKLFF

j_call: TRBJ1-6
clone_size: .
v_call: TRBV7-9
d_call: TRBD1
cdr3_nt: TGTGCCAGCAGCTTAGCGGGACAGGCTTACGGGTCACCCCTCCACTTT
cdr3_aa: CASSLAGQAYGSPLHF

j_call: TRBJ2-5
clone_size: many
v_call: TRBV7-2
d_call: .
cdr3_nt: TGTGCCAGCAGGGCCGGGCGGTACCAAGAGACCCAGTACTTC
cdr3_aa: CASRAGRYQETQYF

j_call: TRBJ1-1
clone_size: many
v_call: TRBV29-1
d_call: .
cdr3_nt: TGCAGCGTGGAGCAGGGTTGGAACACTGAAGCTTTCTTT
cdr3_aa: CSVEQGWNTEAFF

j_call: TRBJ2-1
clone_size: .
v_call: TRBV12-3/TRBV12-4
d_call: TRBD1
cdr3_nt: TGTGCCAGCAGTTCCCCGGGACAGGGGGCTAGTTGGTTCTTC
cdr3_aa: CASSSPGQGASWFF

j_call: TRBJ2-1
clone_size: many
v_call: TRBV30
d_call: .
cdr3_nt: TGTGCCTGGAGTGAGGGAGGTCGGGTCAATGAGCAGTTCTTC
cdr3_aa: CAWSEGGRVNEQFF

j_call: TRBJ1-1
clone_size: .
v_call: TRBV4-1
d_call: .
cdr3_nt: TGCGCCAGCTCAAGGAGGGCGGACACTGAAGCTTTCTTT
cdr3_aa: CASSRRADTEAFF

j_call: TRBJ1-1
clone_size: once
v_call: TRBV4-2
d_call: TRBD1
cdr3_nt: TGTGCCAGCAGCCAGCCGGGACAGGGCGAAGCTTTCTTT
cdr3_aa: CASSQPGQGEAFF

j_call: TRBJ1-1
clone_size: many
v_call: TRBV12-3/TRBV12-4
d_call: TRBD1
cdr3_nt: TGTGCCAGCAGCCCAACAGGGGCGCGGACTGAAGCTTTCTTT
cdr3_aa: CASSPTGARTEAFF

j_call: TRBJ2-7
clone_size: many
v_call: TRBV5-8
d_call: TRBD1
cdr3_nt: TGTGCCAGCAGACGTTCCGACAGGGGGCGGTACGAGCAGTACTTC
cdr3_aa: CASRRSDRGRYEQYF

j_call: TRBJ2-5
clone_size: many
v_call: TRBV6-5
d_call: .
cdr3_nt: TGTGCCAGCAGTTACTCGGAATGGGAGACCCAGTACTTC
cdr3_aa: CASSYSEWETQYF

j_call: TRBJ1-2
clone_size: few
v_call: TRBV30
d_call: TRBD1
cdr3_nt: TGTGCCCAGGGGGAAAATGGCTACACCTTC
cdr3_aa: CAQGENGYTF

j_call: TRBJ1-2
clone_size: many
v_call: TRBV20-1
d_call: .
cdr3_nt: TGCAGTGCGGAGACAGGAGGCTTCAGGGGCTACACCTTC
cdr3_aa: CSAETGGFRGYTF

j_call: TRBJ2-7
clone_size: .
v_call: TRBV19
d_call: .
cdr3_nt: TGTGCCAGTAGTATCGGCGGCTGCGAGCAGTACTTC
cdr3_aa: CASSIGGCEQYF

j_call: TRBJ2-3
clone_size: .
v_call: TRBV6-2/TRBV6-3
d_call: TRBD2
cdr3_nt: TGTGCCAGCAGCCCTAGTAGCGGGGGGCGGCCAGATACGCAGTATTTT
cdr3_aa: CASSPSSGGRPDTQYF

j_call: TRBJ2-5
clone_size: many
v_call: TRBV3-1
d_call: .
cdr3_nt: TGTGCCAGCAACTCCTACAGACAAGAGACCCAGTACTTC
cdr3_aa: CASNSYRQETQYF

j_call: TRBJ2-1
clone_size: many
v_call: TRBV12-3/TRBV12-4
d_call: .
cdr3_nt: TGTGCCAGCAGCCAAGGGAGGTCCTACAATGAGCAGTTCTTC
cdr3_aa: CASSQGRSYNEQFF

j_call: TRBJ2-1
clone_size: few
v_call: TRBV2
d_call: .
cdr3_nt: TGTGCCAGTACGTTAGATGAGCAGTTCTTC
cdr3_aa: CASTLDEQFF

j_call: TRBJ1-1
clone_size: few
v_call: TRBV20-1
d_call: .
cdr3_nt: TGCAGTGCTGGGGGAGGGACGGCTAACACTGAAGCTTTCTTT
cdr3_aa: CSAGGGTANTEAFF

j_call: TRBJ2-5
clone_size: many
v_call: TRBV7-8
d_call: TRBD1
cdr3_nt: TGTGCCAGCAGCTTAGGTTCAGGGGGACAAGAGACCCAGTACTTC
cdr3_aa: CASSLGSGGQETQYF

j_call: TRBJ2-1
clone_size: many
v_call: TRBV11-2
d_call: TRBD2
cdr3_nt: TGTGCCAGCAGTTCAAGCGGGGGGGACTACAATGAGCAGTTCTTC
cdr3_aa: CASSSSGGDYNEQFF

j_call: TRBJ2-6
clone_size: many
v_call: TRBV28
d_call: .
cdr3_nt: TGTGCCAGCAGTTTATCGTTCCCCAACTCTGGGGCCAACGTCCTGACTTTC
cdr3_aa: CASSLSFPNSGANVLTF

j_call: TRBJ1-2
clone_size: many
v_call: TRBV10-3
d_call: .
cdr3_nt: TGTGCCATCAGACCGGGACGGCTAGCTAACTATGGCTACACCTTC
cdr3_aa: CAIRPGRLANYGYTF

j_call: TRBJ2-1
clone_size: few
v_call: TRBV5-6
d_call: TRBD1
cdr3_nt: TGTGCCAGCAGCCGAGACAGGGGCCCTGAGCAGTTCTTC
cdr3_aa: CASSRDRGPEQFF

j_call: TRBJ2-3
clone_size: few
v_call: TRBV5-1
d_call: .
cdr3_nt: TGCGCCAGCAGCTTGGCCCACAGGGTCGGCCCAGATACGCAGTATTTT
cdr3_aa: CASSLAHRVGPDTQYF

j_call: TRBJ1-5
clone_size: many
v_call: TRBV7-8
d_call: .
cdr3_nt: TGTGCCAGCAGCTTTCGGGAGGGGAGCAATCAGCCCCAGCATTTT
cdr3_aa: CASSFREGSNQPQHF

j_call: TRBJ1-1
clone_size: few
v_call: TRBV25-1
d_call: TRBD1
cdr3_nt: TGTGCCAGCAGTCCCCGGGACAGGGTTGGGACTGAAGCTTTCTTT
cdr3_aa: CASSPRDRVGTEAFF

j_call: TRBJ2-2
clone_size: .
v_call: TRBV19
d_call: TRBD1
cdr3_nt: TGTGCCAGTAGTGGGCGCGGACAGGCGGATCTGTTTTTT
cdr3_aa: CASSGRGQADLFF

j_call: TRBJ2-2
clone_size: many
v_call: TRBV4-1
d_call: TRBD1
cdr3_nt: TGCGCCAGCAGCAGCACCGGGACAGCGAACACCGGGGAGCTGTTTTTT
cdr3_aa: CASSSTGTANTGELFF

j_call: TRBJ2-5
clone_size: .
v_call: TRBV18
d_call: .
cdr3_nt: TGTGCCAGCTCCCCTCCCAGCGGTCACGAGACCCAGTACTTC
cdr3_aa: CASSPPSGHETQYF

j_call: TRBJ2-5
clone_size: many
v_call: TRBV12-3/TRBV12-4
d_call: TRBD2
cdr3_nt: TGTGCCAGCAGTTTGAGTCTGGGACTAGGAGAGACCCAGTACTTC
cdr3_aa: CASSLSLGLGETQYF

j_call: TRBJ2-6
clone_size: .
v_call: TRBV20-1
d_call: .
cdr3_nt: TGCAGTGCTATAGTGGGGGCCAACGTCCTGACTTTC
cdr3_aa: CSAIVGANVLTF

j_call: TRBJ2-2
clone_size: many
v_call: TRBV24-1
d_call: .
cdr3_nt: TGTGCCACCAGTGACCAAACCACAGGAACCGGGGAGCTGTTTTTT
cdr3_aa: CATSDQTTGTGELFF

j_call: TRBJ2-7
clone_size: .
v_call: TRBV5-6
d_call: .
cdr3_nt: TGTGCCAGCAGCTCGACAGGCCTGAAGACCTACGAGCAGTACTTC
cdr3_aa: CASSSTGLKTYEQYF

j_call: TRBJ1-2
clone_size: many
v_call: TRBV5-5
d_call: .
cdr3_nt: TGTGCCAGCAGCCGTCTGGGGGCCGACTATGGCTACACCTTC
cdr3_aa: CASSRLGADYGYTF

j_call: TRBJ2-7
clone_size: many
v_call: TRBV11-2
d_call: .
cdr3_nt: TGTGCCAGCAGCTTGGACGCCTGGGACGAGCAGTACTTC
cdr3_aa: CASSLDAWDEQYF

j_call: TRBJ1-1
clone_size: .
v_call: TRBV20-1
d_call: .
cdr3_nt: TGCAGTGCCTTGGGACGGCTGAACACTGAAGCTTTCTTT
cdr3_aa: CSALGRLNTEAFF

j_call: TRBJ1-1
clone_size: many
v_call: TRBV6-5
d_call: .
cdr3_nt: TGTGCCAGCAGTTACTCGGTGGGAATCAGATCGGCTTTCTTT
cdr3_aa: CASSYSVGIRSAFF

j_call: TRBJ1-1
clone_size: many
v_call: TRBV7-9
d_call: .
cdr3_nt: TGTGCCAGCAGCTTAGTGGGGGGTGAATTGGCTGAAGCTTTCTTT
cdr3_aa: CASSLVGGELAEAFF

j_call: TRBJ2-1
clone_size: many
v_call: TRBV7-9
d_call: TRBD2
cdr3_nt: TGTGCCAGCAGCTTAGCGGGGGGGATTAGTGATGAGCAGTTCTTC
cdr3_aa: CASSLAGGISDEQFF

j_call: TRBJ2-7
clone_size: many
v_call: TRBV7-2
d_call: TRBD2
cdr3_nt: TGTGCCAGCAGCCCTACGGCGGGGGGCCCGACCTACGAGCAGTACTTC
cdr3_aa: CASSPTAGGPTYEQYF

j_call: TRBJ1-6
clone_size: few
v_call: TRBV6-2/TRBV6-3
d_call: TRBD1
cdr3_nt: TGTGCCAGCACCTCCCCGGACAGGGTGAATTCACCCCTCCACTTT
cdr3_aa: CASTSPDRVNSPLHF

j_call: TRBJ2-5
clone_size: .
v_call: TRBV18
d_call: TRBD1
cdr3_nt: TGTGCCAGCTTGGGGACAGGACAAGAGACCCAGTACTTC
cdr3_aa: CASLGTGQETQYF

j_call: TRBJ1-1
clone_size: few
v_call: TRBV5-1
d_call: TRBD1
cdr3_nt: TGCGCCAGCAGCTTGGAGGGGACAGGGGGCGTGAGTACTGAAGCTTTCTTT
cdr3_aa: CASSLEGTGGVSTEAFF

j_call: TRBJ2-1
clone_size: many
v_call: TRBV20-1
d_call: TRBD2
cdr3_nt: TGCAGTGCTGCCAGACTAGCGGGGTACAATGAGCAGTTCTTC
cdr3_aa: CSAARLAGYNEQFF

j_call: TRBJ2-7
clone_size: many
v_call: TRBV20-1
d_call: TRBD1
cdr3_nt: TGCAGCCCTCAGGGACAGGGGGAGAACGAGCAGTACTTC
cdr3_aa: CSPQGQGENEQYF